These 13 T cell receptor beta chains share one sample of origin, sequenced in a study of cytomegalovirus exposure and HLA in healthy donors. This PCR relied on a set of 60 Vbeta primers and 13 Jbeta primers. Measured with immunoSEQ multiplex PCR; TCRdb has only the in-frame clones, and not every one. The data hold around 160,000 clones, with over 75% observed a single time. The sample comprised PBMCs. The receptors were sampled from a human donor in good health.

The V call is TRBV19, the J call TRBJ1-2; 7 nucleotides align to TRBD1. Germline V gene sequence: CDR1 LNHDA, CDR2 SQIVND (reference sequence). This CDR3 has 14 residues. The V segment lost 1 base and the J segment 7 bases; nucleotides outside the gene matches: 6. The CDR3 bases are TGTGCCAGTAGTATAGGGCAGGGGGTGTGTGGCTACACCTTC. It yields the protein CASSIGQGVCGYTF.

This chain links TRBV6-5 with TRBJ1-5; 7 nucleotides line up with TRBD1. The V segment lost 3 bases and the J segment 7 bases; nucleotides outside the gene matches: 6. This CDR3 has 14 amino acids. Germline-derived CDR1 and CDR2 are MNHEY and SVGAGI. Here the CDR3 DNA reads TGTGCCAGCAGTTATTCTCAGGGGGACCAGCCCCAGCATTTT. Translating it yields CASSYSQGDQPQHF.

The rearrangement joins TRBV10-1 to TRBJ2-3, with D possibly TRBD2 on 5 matching bases. CDR3 size: 13 residues. Germline V lookup: CDR1 WNHNN, CDR2 SYGVQD (reference sequence). With 4 bases removed from V and 6 bases from J, the gap between germline ends came to 11 bases. The CDR3 DNA follows: TGCGCCAGCAGTGTCCCCGGGGAGGATACGCAGTATTTT. Translated, it gives CASSVPGEDTQYF.

In this sample, this clone turned up once. The gene calls are TRBV27 and TRBJ2-7; TRBD1 might be the D (6 bases). CDR3 length equals 14 residues. Trimming left V 10 bases short and J 2 bases short, with 18 bases between. CDR1 MNHEY and CDR2 SMNVEV come from the germline V gene (reference sequence). The CDR3 DNA follows: TGTGCCACCTCGGACGGGACAAAGCCCTACGAGCAGTACTTC. Translated, it gives CATSDGTKPYEQYF.

This clone showed up just a few times. The gene calls are TRBV19 and TRBJ1-4; 10 nucleotides align to TRBD1. V lost 0 bases and J lost 4; bases outside the gene matches: 2. This CDR3 is 16 amino acids long. Germline V gives CDR1 LNHDA, CDR2 SQIVND (reference sequence). CDR3 nucleotide sequence: TGTGCCAGTAGTATAGAGGGACAGGGGTTTAATGAAAAACTGTTTTTT. The encoded protein is CASSIEGQGFNEKLFF.

The gene calls are TRBV7-8 and TRBJ2-6, with D tentatively TRBD2 (5 bases). Trimming left V 1 base short and J 0 bases short, with 22 bases between. Germline V gene sequence: CDR1 SGHVS, CDR2 FQNEAQ. This CDR3 region has 21 residues. CDR3 sequence reads: CASSLGLRAETFRSGANVLTF. The CDR3 DNA reads TGTGCCAGCAGCTTAGGTTTGCGGGCGGAGACCTTTCGCTCTGGGGCCAACGTCCTGACTTTC.

The chain combines TRBV5-1 with TRBJ2-7; D might be TRBD1 (6 bases). The CDR3 loop spans 15 amino acids. Trimming shortened V by 0 bases and J by 5 bases, and 15 bases separated the two germline ends. Germline CDR1 is SGHRS and CDR2 is YFSETQ. CDR3: CASSLDMGAVDEQYF. The CDR3 nucleotides are TGCGCCAGCAGCTTGGATATGGGGGCTGTTGACGAGCAGTACTTC.

This rearrangement joins TRBV7-8 to TRBJ1-4; tentative D call: TRBD1 (5 bases). The CDR3 is 13 residues long. Between the trimmed V and J ends, which lost 5 bases and 11 bases, there was a span of 15 bases. The V gene's germline CDR1 is SGHVS and CDR2 FQNEAQ. This CDR3 is CASSPEPGLKLFF. CDR3 DNA: TGTGCCAGCAGCCCCGAACCAGGGTTGAAACTGTTTTTT.

This clone was detected once. V usage is TRBV4-3 and J usage is TRBJ2-1, with D possibly being TRBD1 (6 bases). V gave up 1 base and J gave up 3 bases, with 10 bases separating them. CDR1 and CDR2 from the germline V gene are LGHNA and YSLEER. This CDR3 comprises 15 residues. CDR3 protein: CASSQVGQSYNEQFF. CDR3 nucleotide sequence: TGCGCCAGCAGCCAAGTCGGACAGAGCTACAATGAGCAGTTCTTC.

V gene TRBV7-2 combines with J gene TRBJ2-3; 9 bases are shared with TRBD2. CDR1 and CDR2 (germline): SGHTA, FQGNSA. After removal of 2 bases from V and 2 bases from J, the junction contained 5 bases not matched to a gene. The CDR3 extends over 16 amino acids. CDR3 nucleotides: TGTGCCAGCAGCTTATGGCTAGCGGGGACCACAGATACGCAGTATTTT. Amino acids: CASSLWLAGTTDTQYF.

This clone appeared a single time. This sequence joins TRBV5-6 and TRBJ1-1, with a weak D call TRBD1 (6 bases). The CDR3 consists of 13 residues. Germline-derived CDR1 and CDR2 are SGHDT and YYEEEE. Trimming took off 4 bases at V and 5 bases at J, with 12 bases between the two ends. The CDR3 DNA reads as TGTGCCAGCAGCCGGACAGTCGCGACTGAAGCTTTCTTT. Its translation is CASSRTVATEAFF.

The rearrangement joins TRBV7-9 to TRBJ2-5, with 15 bases fitting TRBD2. Germline V gene data show CDR1 as SEHNR and CDR2 as FQNEAQ (reference sequence). The junction had 3 bases not matched to a gene; V was cut back by 5 bases and J by 2 bases. The CDR3 runs to 16 residues. The CDR3 nucleotides read TGTGCCAGCAGCCGGGGACTAGCGGGGGGTCAAGAGACCCAGTACTTC. It specifies CASSRGLAGGQETQYF. Using reference TRBV7-9 and TRBJ2-5 for the parts outside the CDR3, the full variable domain is DTGVSQNPRHKITKRGQNVTFRCDPISEHNRLYWYRQTLGQGPEFLTYFQNEAQLEKSRLLSDRFSAERPKGSFSTLEIQRTEQGDSAMYLCASSRGLAGGQETQYFGPGTRLLVL.

The V call is TRBV6-5, the J call TRBJ2-2; perhaps TRBD1 as D (6 bases). Trimming pared 4 bases from V and 5 bases from J, leaving 14 bases between. The germline CDR1 and CDR2 sequences are MNHEY and SVGAGI. The CDR3 totals 15 residues. CDR3 DNA: TGTGCCAGCAGTTCGGGGCAGGGGTGGACCGGGGAGCTGTTTTTT. Protein: CASSSGQGWTGELFF.